One sample yielded the 26 T cell receptor beta chains listed below, sequenced in a study of CD8+CD57+ T cells in acquired aplastic anemia. For CDR3 and TCR beta VDJ profiling, genomic DNA was the template used. MiXCR, applied by TCRdb to the reads, yields one record per CDR3 protein. The sample yields 160,000 or so distinct CDR3 sequences, more than 45% seen once. Individuals selected for sequencing had exhibited CD8+CD57+ cell expansion on flow cytometry. The source material was sorted CD4+, CD8+, or CD8+CD57+ T cells (not recorded which) from PBMCs. The receptors here all came from a human donor with aplastic anemia.

This clonotype was seen at least ten times. The chain combines TRBV19 with TRBJ1-1; D not resolved. This CDR3 has 16 amino acids. Germline V lookup: CDR1 LNHDA, CDR2 SQIVND (reference sequence). V was shortened by 5 bases and J by 2 bases, with 18 bases between the two germline ends. The CDR3 loop reads CASSWQPGRLNTEAFF. The CDR3 DNA reads TGTGCCAGTAGTTGGCAGCCGGGTCGACTAAACACTGAAGCTTTCTTT.

Turning to this clonotype: This clone may be a read error of a much larger clone one base away. The chain combines TRBV6-1 with TRBJ2-2; D is possibly TRBD2 (7 bases). The CDR3 runs to 15 residues. The germline CDR1 and CDR2 sequences are MNHNS and SASEGT. The V and J ends lost 7 bases and 7 bases respectively, with 19 bases between them. The CDR3 nucleotides are TGTGCCAGCACGAGACGGGGGGCTGTAGGCGGGGAGCTGTTTTTT. This gives the protein CASTRRGAVGGELFF.

CDR3 bases: TGTGCCACCAGCAGAGATCGAGGGCCCTACGAGCAGTACTTC. This sequence encodes CATSRDRGPYEQYF. The chain is built from TRBV15 and TRBJ2-7; D might be TRBD2 (5 bases). V shed 0 bases and J shed 2 bases, with 8 bases lying between them. The CDR3 is made up of 14 amino acids. Germline assignment: CDR1 LNHNV and CDR2 YYDKDF (reference sequence).

This clonotype appeared many times. The J gene is TRBJ2-2, the V gene TRBV5-1, with D unresolved. The V and J ends lost 0 bases and 0 bases respectively, with 9 bases between them. In germline, CDR1 is SGHRS, CDR2 YFSETQ. The CDR3 contains 16 residues. The CDR3 is CASSLGAGTNTGELFF. CDR3 bases: TGCGCCAGCAGCTTGGGGGCCGGTACGAACACCGGGGAGCTGTTTTTT.

The chain employs TRBV12-3 or TRBV12-4 and TRBJ2-1; 9 bases fit TRBD2. Trimming took 4 bases from V and 15 from J; bases not matched to a gene: 7. The CDR3 consists of 12 residues. The CDR3 DNA sequence: TGTGCCAGCAGTTCCTCCGGGACTAGCCCGTTCTTC. Its protein product is CASSSSGTSPFF.

The gene calls are TRBV29-1 and TRBJ1-1; D may be TRBD1 (5 bases). The V end lost 4 bases, the J end lost 0 bases, and 9 bases lay between the germline ends. Germline V lookup: CDR1 SQVTM, CDR2 ANQGSEA. The CDR3 is 13 amino acids. The CDR3 is CSVVSGMNTEAFF. CDR3 sequence (DNA): TGCAGCGTTGTGTCAGGGATGAACACTGAAGCTTTCTTT.

The genes are TRBV20-1 and TRBJ1-3; TRBD1 matches 10 bases. The junction had 5 bases not matched to a gene; V was cut back by 7 bases and J by 2 bases. This CDR3 has 14 residues. Germline-derived CDR1 and CDR2 are DFQATT and SNEGSKA (reference sequence). The CDR3 DNA follows: TGCAGTGGAGCGGGACAGGGGACTGGAAACACCATATATTTT. Translating gives CSGAGQGTGNTIYF.

This clonotype was counted between two and nine times. The chain recombines TRBV15 with TRBJ2-3; 8 bases line up with TRBD2. The CDR3 extends over 16 amino acids. Per germline, CDR1 LNHNV and CDR2 YYDKDF (reference sequence). V gave up 1 base and J gave up 2 bases; unmatched junction bases: 5. The CDR3 sequence is CATSRGLAQLTDTQYF. CDR3 DNA sequence: TGTGCCACCAGCAGAGGACTAGCGCAACTCACAGATACGCAGTATTTT.

The CDR3 DNA reads as TGCGCCAGCAGCGGAGGGACAGATAATTCACCCCTCCACTTT. The encoded protein is CASSGGTDNSPLHF. This chain connects TRBV5-1 to TRBJ1-6; 7 bases are shared with TRBD1. The CDR3 runs to 14 residues. The trim removed 4 bases at V and 5 bases at J, leaving 3 bases unmatched. Germline V lookup: CDR1 SGHRS, CDR2 YFSETQ. Full variable domain (rest looked up from reference TRBV5-1 and TRBJ1-6): KAGVTQTPRYLIKTRGQQVTLSCSPISGHRSVSWYQQTPGQGLQFLFEYFSETQRNKGNFPGRFSGRQFSNSRSEMNVSTLELGDSALYLCASSGGTDNSPLHFGNGTRLTVT.

This chain joins TRBV7-8 and TRBJ2-7, with a tentative D call TRBD2 (6 bases). Germline V gives CDR1 SGHVS, CDR2 FQNEAQ. The length of the CDR3 is 16 residues. The V end lost 5 bases, the J end lost 9 bases, and 26 bases lay between the germline ends. This CDR3 reads CASSAAETRFRNGQYF. The CDR3 DNA reads TGTGCCAGCAGCGCAGCGGAGACTAGGTTCAGGAACGGGCAGTACTTC.

This chain connects TRBV20-1 to TRBJ2-5; no clear D. V was pared by 5 bases and J by 5 bases, with 6 bases between. CDR1 is DFQATT, CDR2 SNEGSKA, per germline (reference sequence). This CDR3 is built from 10 residues. CDR3 in amino acids: CSALGETQYF. CDR3 bases: TGCAGTGCTCTAGGGGAGACCCAGTACTTC.

The rearrangement links TRBV20-1 to TRBJ2-1; D not resolved. Germline loops: CDR1 DFQATT, CDR2 SNEGSKA (reference sequence). V lost 4 bases and J 3 bases, leaving 4 bases between the germline ends. The CDR3 runs 11 residues. The CDR3 loop is CSATYYNEQFF. The CDR3 bases are TGCAGTGCTACGTACTACAATGAGCAGTTCTTC.

The rearrangement joins TRBV19 to TRBJ1-2, with 8 bases identical to TRBD1. J gave up 3 bases and V 6 bases, and 3 bases lay outside the gene matches. There are 13 residues in the CDR3. Germline-derived CDR1 and CDR2 are LNHDA and SQIVND (reference sequence). The CDR3, as DNA: TGTGCCAGTAGGTTGACAGGGGACTATGGCTACACCTTC. Translation: CASRLTGDYGYTF.

The chain links TRBV7-6 to TRBJ1-1; no definite D call. Germline CDR1 SGHVS, CDR2 FNYEAQ. The V and J ends lost 1 base and 5 bases respectively, with 11 bases between them. There are 14 residues in the CDR3. This CDR3 is CASSLGIGQTEAFF. CDR3 DNA sequence: TGTGCCAGCAGCTTAGGGATCGGGCAGACTGAAGCTTTCTTT.

This clonotype has at least ten counts. The chain has TRBV20-1 and TRBJ2-7, with a possible D match to TRBD2 (5 bases). From germline, CDR1 is DFQATT and CDR2 SNEGSKA (reference sequence). V shed 4 bases and J shed 5 bases, with 15 bases lying between them. This CDR3 contains 13 residues. CDR3 bases: TGCAGTGCTACGCCGAGCGCTAGCCACGAGCAGTACTTC. This gives the protein CSATPSASHEQYF.

This clonotype was detected only a few times. The V and J genes are TRBV20-1 and TRBJ2-2, with D maybe TRBD1 (6 bases). CDR3 size: 14 residues. V lost 6 bases, J lost 2 bases, and 13 bases lay in between. Germline CDR1 DFQATT, CDR2 SNEGSKA (reference sequence). In DNA, the CDR3 is TGCAGTGCCACGACAGGCAGAAACACCGGGGAGCTGTTTTTT. Its protein is CSATTGRNTGELFF.

This clonotype was counted once. A read error is possible here, since a much larger clone lies one base away. This chain connects TRBV11-2 to TRBJ1-6; 10 bases line up with TRBD1. J was trimmed by 6 bases and V by 5 bases; bases with no gene match: 7. Germline CDR1 is SGHAT and CDR2 is FQNNGV. CDR3 length: 16 amino acids. The CDR3 region has the DNA TGTGCCAGCAGCCTAGGGGGACAGGGGCCTAATTCACCCCTCCACTTT. Its protein is CASSLGGQGPNSPLHF.

This clonotype has a count of ten or more. CDR3: CSAFRPGAGETQYF. As DNA, the CDR3 is TGCAGTGCTTTTCGACCGGGGGCAGGAGAGACCCAGTACTTC. This chain connects TRBV20-1 to TRBJ2-5; possibly TRBD1 or TRBD2 for D (6 bases each). The CDR3 has 14 residues. The V gene lost 5 bases and the J gene lost 4 bases, with 17 bases spanning the gap. Germline CDR1 and CDR2: DFQATT and SNEGSKA (reference sequence).

This chain joins TRBV29-1 and TRBJ2-7; 8 nucleotides align to TRBD2. The CDR3 has 14 amino acids. CDR1 SQVTM and CDR2 ANQGSEA come from the germline V gene. V was pared by 8 bases and J by 3 bases, with 12 bases of the junction left unmatched. DNA of the CDR3: TGCAGCAGTTATCTCCCGGGGGGGGGCTACGAGCAGTACTTC. Translation gives CSSYLPGGGYEQYF.

This chain connects TRBV2 to TRBJ1-2; 9 positions agree with TRBD1. J gave up 5 bases and V 7 bases, and 8 bases lay outside the gene matches. CDR1 is SNHLY and CDR2 is FYNNEI in the germline V gene. The CDR3 consists of 14 residues. The CDR3 region has the DNA TGTGCCAGCACCCGGACAGGGGCCTATTATGGCTACACCTTC. Translation: CASTRTGAYYGYTF.

The chain recombines TRBV2 with TRBJ1-6; a possible D gene is TRBD1 (6 bases). CDR3 size: 14 residues. V lost 6 bases and J lost 3, with 9 bases in between. The germline CDR1 and CDR2 sequences are SNHLY and FYNNEI. CDR3 bases: TGTGCCAGCAGGCTGGACAGCTATAATTCACCCCTCCACTTT. This sequence encodes CASRLDSYNSPLHF.

The chain links TRBV7-3 to TRBJ1-1; D ambiguous. Germline lookup yields CDR1 SGHTA and CDR2 FQGTGA. V lost 5 bases and J lost 6, with 13 bases in between. There are 13 residues in the CDR3. CDR3 nucleotide sequence: TGTGCCAGCAGCCACGAGCCCGGAGCTGAAGCTTTCTTT. Protein sequence: CASSHEPGAEAFF.

This clonotype was seen many times. V gene TRBV11-2 combines with J gene TRBJ2-7, with 9 bases identical to TRBD1. CDR1 SGHAT and CDR2 FQNNGV come from the germline V gene. The junction had 14 bases not matched to a gene; V was cut back by 5 bases and J by 6 bases. There are 16 residues in the CDR3. The CDR3 here is CASSRPPGQGKSEQYF. CDR3 DNA: TGTGCCAGCAGCCGTCCCCCGGGACAGGGTAAGAGCGAGCAGTACTTC.

The V gene is TRBV7-2, the J gene TRBJ1-1; unclear D gene. Germline CDR1 and CDR2: SGHTA and FQGNSA. The CDR3 loop spans 12 amino acids. With 2 bases removed from V and 8 bases from J, the gap between germline ends came to 9 bases. The DNA for the CDR3 is TGTGCCAGCAGCTTACAGATGGGGGAAGCTTTCTTT. Translation gives CASSLQMGEAFF.

The chain carries TRBV5-1 and TRBJ1-2; perhaps TRBD1 as D (6 bases). The CDR3 has 13 residues. Looked up from germline, CDR1 is SGHRS and CDR2 is YFSETQ. The V end was cut by 3 bases, the J end by 3 bases, with 9 bases between. DNA of the CDR3: TGCGCCAGCAGCTCGGACAGAGACTATGGCTACACCTTC. It is translated as CASSSDRDYGYTF.

This clonotype has only a few counts. The V gene is TRBV25-1, the J gene TRBJ1-1, with TRBD1 as a possible D gene (6 bases). Germline CDR1 and CDR2: MGHDK and SYGVNS. This CDR3 spans 13 amino acids. Trimming shortened V by 2 bases and J by 5 bases, and 9 bases separated the two germline ends. Here the CDR3 reads CASSEIQGTEAFF. CDR3 nucleotide sequence: TGTGCCAGCAGTGAAATTCAGGGGACTGAAGCTTTCTTT.